This T cell receptor (beta chain) was captured in a study of T-cell memory formation after mild COVID-19. This clonotype came up a few times. The antigen remains undetermined. 5'RACE with constant-segment primers built TCRalpha and TCRbeta cDNA libraries with UMIs. Each CDR3 protein is one row after TCRdb ran MiXCR on the 5' RACE reads. The top ten clones hold roughly 8% of a sample with 400,000 to 500,000 distinct CDR3 sequences, 20% of them seen once. Overall study results and limits: CD4+ clones that contracted lay mainly in CM and EM; CD8+ ones lay in EMRA. Some SARS-CoV-2-responding clones were already detected in memory before infection.

This clonotype was obtained from an adult woman who had mild COVID-19 (a few samples of this study predate the infection). Cell type and time point are not known. Sequenced sample: PBMCs or a T cell subset sorted from them (not recorded which).

The CDR3 DNA is TGCGCCAGCAGCTTGCCCCCACCGGGACAGGGGGCCCACGAGCAGTACTTC. It specifies CASSLPPPGQGAHEQYF. The chain employs TRBV5-1 and TRBJ2-7; 12 positions agree with TRBD1. Germline V gives CDR1 SGHRS, CDR2 YFSETQ. CDR3 size: 17 residues. V lost 1 base, J lost 5 bases, and 10 bases stayed unmatched.